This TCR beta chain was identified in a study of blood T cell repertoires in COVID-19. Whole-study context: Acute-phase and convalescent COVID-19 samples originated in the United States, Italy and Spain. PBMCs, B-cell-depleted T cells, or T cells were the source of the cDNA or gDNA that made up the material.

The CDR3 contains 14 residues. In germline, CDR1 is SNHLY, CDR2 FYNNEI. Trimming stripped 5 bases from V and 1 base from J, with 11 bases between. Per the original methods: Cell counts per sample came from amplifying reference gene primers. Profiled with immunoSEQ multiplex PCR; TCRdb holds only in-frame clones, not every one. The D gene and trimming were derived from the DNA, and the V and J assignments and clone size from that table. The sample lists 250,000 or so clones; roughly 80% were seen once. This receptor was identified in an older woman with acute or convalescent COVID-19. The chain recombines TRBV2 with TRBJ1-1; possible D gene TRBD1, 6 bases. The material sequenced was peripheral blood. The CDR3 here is CASSRGGRNTEAFF. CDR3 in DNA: TGTGCCAGCAGTCGAGGGGGTAGGAACACTGAAGCTTTCTTT.